This is a list of T cell receptor beta chains from one sample in a study of cytomegalovirus exposure and HLA in healthy donors. Clones were read by immunoSEQ multiplex PCR, and TCRdb kept only the in-frame ones, dropping some. The sample has 140,000 to 150,000 clones; approximately 80% are singletons. Sequenced sample: PBMCs. These receptors were collected from an older woman in good health and CMV-seropositive. The CDR3 runs from the conserved cysteine through the conserved F or W. The D gene is left open where the match is weak. Size values are once, few and many counts, or a class for expanded clones, and some rows have none.

TRBJ2-5 - TRBV23-1 TRBD2 CASSHHGTSGIQETQYF TGCGCCAGCAGTCACCACGGGACTAGCGGAATCCAAGAGACCCAGTACTTC
TRBJ2-1 - TRBV4-1 - CASSQDRNNEQFF TGCGCCAGCAGCCAAGACAGGAACAATGAGCAGTTCTTC
TRBJ1-2 - TRBV5-5 TRBD1 CASSLGQGGYTF TGTGCCAGCAGCCTCGGACAGGGGGGCTACACCTTC
TRBJ2-3 - TRBV30 TRBD1 CAWRRGQAFTDTQYF TGTGCCTGGAGACGGGGACAGGCGTTCACAGATACGCAGTATTTT
TRBJ2-1 - TRBV19 TRBD2 CASSTQGGLAANEQFF TGTGCCAGTAGTACCCAAGGGGGACTAGCGGCAAATGAGCAGTTCTTC
TRBJ1-5 - TRBV7-2 - CASRLVGRATYSNQPQHF TGTGCCAGCAGGTTGGTTGGGAGGGCCACTTATAGCAATCAGCCCCAGCATTTT
TRBJ2-3 - TRBV7-2 TRBD2 CASSSLAGSTDTQYF TGTGCCAGCAGCTCCTTAGCGGGTAGCACAGATACGCAGTATTTT
TRBJ2-1 - TRBV7-2 TRBD2 CASSSYSLAGSSEQFF TGTGCCAGCAGCTCATATTCACTAGCGGGGAGTTCTGAGCAGTTCTTC
TRBJ2-3 - TRBV11-3 TRBD2 CASSSRTSGMADTQYF TGTGCCAGCAGCTCCAGGACTAGCGGCATGGCAGATACGCAGTATTTT
TRBJ1-5 - TRBV6-1 TRBD1 CASSVRKGTTGGALWPQHF TGTGCCAGCAGTGTAAGGAAAGGAACGACAGGGGGTGCACTTTGGCCCCAGCATTTT
TRBJ2-1 - TRBV27 TRBD2 CASSLRGGGEQFF TGTGCCAGCAGTTTACGCGGCGGGGGTGAGCAGTTCTTC
TRBJ2-7 - TRBV6-1 TRBD2 CASSGTSGRALSYEQYF TGTGCCAGCAGTGGGACGAGCGGGAGGGCTCTCTCCTACGAGCAGTACTTC
TRBJ2-7 - TRBV10-1 TRBD2 CASIVSGRLHSYEQYF TGCGCCAGCATAGTTAGCGGGAGGCTTCACTCCTACGAGCAGTACTTC
TRBJ2-1 - TRBV2 TRBD2 CASRGTSGSAYNEQFF TGTGCCAGCAGGGGGACTAGCGGGAGTGCCTACAATGAGCAGTTCTTC
TRBJ2-3 - TRBV28 TRBD1 CASSTAGQGRDTQYF TGTGCCAGCAGCACCGCGGGACAGGGGAGAGATACGCAGTATTTT
TRBJ1-1 - TRBV5-4 - CASSLAPALNTEAFF TGTGCCAGCAGCTTGGCTCCAGCGCTGAACACTGAAGCTTTCTTT
TRBJ2-6 - TRBV30 - CAWGTGLGANVLTF TGTGCCTGGGGCACAGGGCTTGGGGCCAACGTCCTGACTTTC
TRBJ1-1 - TRBV27 TRBD1 CASRLSAGGNTEAFF TGTGCCAGCAGACTATCAGCAGGGGGAAACACTGAAGCTTTCTTT
TRBJ1-1 - TRBV5-6 TRBD1 CASSWDRVSTEAFF TGTGCCAGCAGCTGGGACAGGGTAAGCACTGAAGCTTTCTTT
TRBJ2-5 - TRBV2 - CASSDRGRETQYF TGTGCCAGCAGTGACAGGGGACGAGAGACCCAGTACTTC
TRBJ1-1 few TRBV7-9 - CASNRQQENTEAFF TGTGCCAGCAACCGGCAGCAGGAGAACACTGAAGCTTTCTTT
TRBJ2-7 - TRBV27 - CASSPNRQETRYF TGTGCCAGCAGCCCTAATCGCCAGGAGACTAGATACTTC
TRBJ1-2 - TRBV6-5 TRBD1 CASSPDRVDGYTF TGTGCCAGCAGTCCCGACAGGGTTGACGGCTACACCTTC
TRBJ2-7 - TRBV27 - CASSPGTFYEQYF TGTGCCAGCAGTCCGGGAACCTTCTACGAGCAGTACTTC
TRBJ2-3 - TRBV4-3 TRBD2 CASSQDSGRVDTQYF TGCGCCAGCAGCCAAGACAGCGGGAGAGTGGATACGCAGTATTTT
TRBJ2-1 - TRBV4-1 TRBD2 CASSQAPSGRAAYNEQFF TGCGCCAGCAGCCAAGCGCCTAGCGGGAGGGCCGCGTACAATGAGCAGTTCTTC
TRBJ1-1 - TRBV7-2 - CASSSGVLKGTEAFF TGTGCCAGCAGCTCAGGGGTTCTCAAGGGCACTGAAGCTTTCTTT
TRBJ2-3 - TRBV9 TRBD2 CASSVTRAGADTQYF TGTGCCAGCAGCGTAACCCGTGCGGGAGCAGATACGCAGTATTTT
TRBJ2-5 - TRBV28 - CASSSDREARGTQYF TGTGCCAGCAGTTCCGACAGGGAGGCCAGAGGGACCCAGTACTTC
TRBJ2-7 - TRBV11-3 - CASSLDRDGEQYF TGTGCCAGCAGCTTAGATCGGGATGGCGAGCAGTACTTC
TRBJ1-2 - TRBV4-2 - CASSQVLYYGYTF TGTGCCAGCAGCCAAGTGTTGTACTACGGCTACACCTTC
TRBJ2-1 once TRBV29-1 TRBD2 CSVETLRTSGSNEQFF TGCAGCGTTGAGACTCTGAGGACTAGCGGAAGCAATGAGCAGTTCTTC
TRBJ1-4 few TRBV29-1 TRBD1 CSGSTTGANEKLFF TGCAGCGGTTCCACGACAGGGGCTAATGAAAAACTGTTTTTT
TRBJ2-1 - TRBV6-1 TRBD1 CASSESRDRDNEQFF TGTGCCAGCAGTGAAAGCAGGGACAGAGACAATGAGCAGTTCTTC
TRBJ2-5 - TRBV30 - CACILDSVQETQYF TGTGCCTGTATCCTGGACAGTGTCCAAGAGACCCAGTACTTC
TRBJ2-3 - TRBV28 TRBD1 CASSYRGRGDTQYF TGTGCCAGCAGTTACAGGGGGCGCGGAGATACGCAGTATTTT
TRBJ2-3 - TRBV7-2 - CASSLTGGSTDTQYF TGTGCCAGCAGCTTAACGGGCGGGAGCACAGATACGCAGTATTTT
TRBJ2-7 - TRBV5-1 TRBD1 CASSPPGGRNSYEQYF TGCGCCAGCAGCCCCCCAGGGGGACGAAACTCCTACGAGCAGTACTTC
TRBJ1-4 once TRBV28 TRBD1 CASSPGTGGDEKLFF TGTGCCAGCAGTCCCGGGACAGGGGGCGACGAAAAACTGTTTTTT
TRBJ2-3 - TRBV5-1 - CASSSSRDTQYF TGCGCCAGCAGCTCAAGCAGGGATACGCAGTATTTT
TRBJ1-1 - TRBV6-5 - CASSYSSIVRTEAFF TGTGCCAGCAGTTACTCGAGTATCGTGAGGACTGAAGCTTTCTTT
TRBJ1-2 - TRBV21-1 - CASSSGQGAGYTF TGTGCCAGCAGCTCGGGACAGGGGGCTGGCTACACCTTC